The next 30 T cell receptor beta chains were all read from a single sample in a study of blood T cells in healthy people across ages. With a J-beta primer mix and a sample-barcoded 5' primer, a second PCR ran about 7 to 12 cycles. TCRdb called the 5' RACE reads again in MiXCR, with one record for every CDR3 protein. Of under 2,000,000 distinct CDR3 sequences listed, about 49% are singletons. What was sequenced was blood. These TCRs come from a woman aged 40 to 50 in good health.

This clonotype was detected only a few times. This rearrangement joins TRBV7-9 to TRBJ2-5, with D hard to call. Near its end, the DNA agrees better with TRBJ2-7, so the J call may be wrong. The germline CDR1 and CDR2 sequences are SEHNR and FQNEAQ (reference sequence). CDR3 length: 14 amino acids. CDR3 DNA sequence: TGTGCCAGCAGCCGGGTCGAGGCTCGGTACGAGCAGTACTTC. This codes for CASSRVEARYEQYF.

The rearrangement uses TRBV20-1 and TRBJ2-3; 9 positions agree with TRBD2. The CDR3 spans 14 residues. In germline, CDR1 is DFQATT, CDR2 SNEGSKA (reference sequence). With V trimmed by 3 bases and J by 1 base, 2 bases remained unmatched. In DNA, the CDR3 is TGCAGTGCTAGTACTAGCGGGCGCACAGATACGCAGTATTTT. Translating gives CSASTSGRTDTQYF.

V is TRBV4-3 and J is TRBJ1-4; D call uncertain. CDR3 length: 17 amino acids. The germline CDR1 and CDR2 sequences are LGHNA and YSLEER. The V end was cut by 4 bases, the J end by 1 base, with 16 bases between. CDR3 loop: CASSPSELGGTNEKLFF. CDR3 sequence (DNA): TGCGCCAGCAGCCCGAGCGAGTTAGGCGGAACTAATGAAAAACTGTTTTTT.

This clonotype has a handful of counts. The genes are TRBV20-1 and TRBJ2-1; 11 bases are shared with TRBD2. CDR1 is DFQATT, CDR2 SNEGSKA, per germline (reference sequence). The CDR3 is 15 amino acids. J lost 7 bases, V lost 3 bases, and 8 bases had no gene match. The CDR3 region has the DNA TGCAGTGCTAGGAATAGCGGGGGGGCCAATAATGAGCAGTTCTTC. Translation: CSARNSGGANNEQFF.

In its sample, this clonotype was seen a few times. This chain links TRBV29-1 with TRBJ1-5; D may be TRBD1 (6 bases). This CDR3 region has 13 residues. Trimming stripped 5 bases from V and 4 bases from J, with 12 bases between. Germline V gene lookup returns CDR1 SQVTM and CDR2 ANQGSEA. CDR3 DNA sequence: TGCAGCGTTCGGCGGGACACAAATCAGCCCCAGCATTTT. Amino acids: CSVRRDTNQPQHF.

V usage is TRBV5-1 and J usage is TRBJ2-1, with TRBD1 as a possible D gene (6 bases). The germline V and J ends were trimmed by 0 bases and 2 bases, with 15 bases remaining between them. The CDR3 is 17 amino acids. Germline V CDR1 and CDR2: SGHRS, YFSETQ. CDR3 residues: CASSLEITGLPYNEQFF. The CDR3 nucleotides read TGCGCCAGCAGCTTGGAGATTACAGGGTTACCCTACAATGAGCAGTTCTTC. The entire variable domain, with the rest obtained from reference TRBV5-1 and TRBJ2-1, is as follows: KAGVTQTPRYLIKTRGQQVTLSCSPISGHRSVSWYQQTPGQGLQFLFEYFSETQRNKGNFPGRFSGRQFSNSRSEMNVSTLELGDSALYLCASSLEITGLPYNEQFFGPGTRLTVL.

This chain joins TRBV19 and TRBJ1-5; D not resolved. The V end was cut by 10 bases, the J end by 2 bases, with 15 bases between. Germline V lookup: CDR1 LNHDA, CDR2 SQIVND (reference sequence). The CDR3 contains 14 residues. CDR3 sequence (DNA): TGTGCCACTGGGATTTTTGGGGGCAATCAGCCCCAGCATTTT. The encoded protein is CATGIFGGNQPQHF. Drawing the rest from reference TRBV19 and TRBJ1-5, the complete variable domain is DGGITQSPKYLFRKEGQNVTLSCEQNLNHDAMYWYRQDPGQGLRLIYYSQIVNDFQKGDIAEGYSVSREKKESFPLTVTSAQKNPTAFYLCATGIFGGNQPQHFGDGTRLSIL.

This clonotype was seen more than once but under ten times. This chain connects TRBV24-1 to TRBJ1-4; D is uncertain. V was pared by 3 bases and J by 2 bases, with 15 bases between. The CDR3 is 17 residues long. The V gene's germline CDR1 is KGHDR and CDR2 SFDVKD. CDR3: CATSDTQAGMTNEKLFF. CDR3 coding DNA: TGTGCCACCAGTGATACCCAGGCGGGGATGACTAATGAAAAACTGTTTTTT.

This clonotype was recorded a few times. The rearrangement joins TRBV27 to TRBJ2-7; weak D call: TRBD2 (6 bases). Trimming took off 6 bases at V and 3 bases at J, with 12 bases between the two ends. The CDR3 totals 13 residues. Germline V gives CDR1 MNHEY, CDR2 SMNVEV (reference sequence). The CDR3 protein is CASRGLSRYEQYF. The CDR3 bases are TGTGCCAGCAGAGGACTATCCCGCTACGAGCAGTACTTC.

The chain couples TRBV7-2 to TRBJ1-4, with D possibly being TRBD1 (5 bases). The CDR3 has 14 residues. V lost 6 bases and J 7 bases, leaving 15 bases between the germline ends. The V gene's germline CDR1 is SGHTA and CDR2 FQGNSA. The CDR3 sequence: CASSLWDGGEKLFF. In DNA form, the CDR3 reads TGTGCCAGCAGTCTGTGGGACGGCGGTGAAAAACTGTTTTTT.

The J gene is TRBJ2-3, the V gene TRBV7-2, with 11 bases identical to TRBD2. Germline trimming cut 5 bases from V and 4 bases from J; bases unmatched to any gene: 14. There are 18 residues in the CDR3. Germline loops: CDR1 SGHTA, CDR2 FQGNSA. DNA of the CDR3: TGTGCCAGCAGCGAAAGTTATAGCGGGGGGGGGAGGTCAGATACGCAGTATTTT. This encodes CASSESYSGGGRSDTQYF.

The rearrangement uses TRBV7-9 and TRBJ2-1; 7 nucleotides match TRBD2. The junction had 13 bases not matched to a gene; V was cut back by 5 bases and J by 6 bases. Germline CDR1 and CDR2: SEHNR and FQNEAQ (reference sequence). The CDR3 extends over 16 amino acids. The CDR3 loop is CASSPTTRAGVNEQFF. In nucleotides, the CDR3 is TGTGCCAGCAGCCCAACCACCCGGGCGGGGGTCAATGAGCAGTTCTTC.

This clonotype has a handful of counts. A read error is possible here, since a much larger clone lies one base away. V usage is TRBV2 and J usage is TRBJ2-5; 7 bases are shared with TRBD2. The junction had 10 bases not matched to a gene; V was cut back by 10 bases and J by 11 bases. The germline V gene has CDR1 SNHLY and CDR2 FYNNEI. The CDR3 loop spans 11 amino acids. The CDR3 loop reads CATTRGEEQYF. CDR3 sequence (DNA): TGTGCCACGACACGGGGGGAGGAGCAGTACTTC.

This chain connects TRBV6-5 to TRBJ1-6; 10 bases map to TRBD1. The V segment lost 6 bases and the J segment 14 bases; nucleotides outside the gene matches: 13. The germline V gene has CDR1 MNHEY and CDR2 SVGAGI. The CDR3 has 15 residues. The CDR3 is CASSLGDRGLTALHF. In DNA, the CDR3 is TGTGCCAGCAGCCTCGGAGACAGGGGGCTTACGGCCCTCCACTTT.

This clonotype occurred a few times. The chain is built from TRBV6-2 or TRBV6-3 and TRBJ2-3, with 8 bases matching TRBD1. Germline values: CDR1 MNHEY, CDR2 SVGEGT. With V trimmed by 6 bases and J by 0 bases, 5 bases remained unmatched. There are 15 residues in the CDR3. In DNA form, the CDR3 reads TGTGCCAGCAGGGATTGGACAGGGAGCACAGATACGCAGTATTTT. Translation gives CASRDWTGSTDTQYF.

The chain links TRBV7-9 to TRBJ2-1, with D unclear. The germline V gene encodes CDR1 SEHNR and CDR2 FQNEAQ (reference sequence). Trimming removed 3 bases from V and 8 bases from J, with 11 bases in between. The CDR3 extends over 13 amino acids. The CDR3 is CASSLYGLDEQFF. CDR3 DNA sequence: TGTGCCAGCAGCTTGTATGGGTTGGATGAGCAGTTCTTC.

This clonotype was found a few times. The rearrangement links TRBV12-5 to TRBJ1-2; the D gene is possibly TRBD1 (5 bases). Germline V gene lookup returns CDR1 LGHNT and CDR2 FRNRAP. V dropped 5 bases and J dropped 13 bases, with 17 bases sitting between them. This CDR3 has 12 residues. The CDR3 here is CASGPLGGPITF. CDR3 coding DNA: TGTGCTAGTGGTCCCCTCGGGGGTCCCATCACCTTC.

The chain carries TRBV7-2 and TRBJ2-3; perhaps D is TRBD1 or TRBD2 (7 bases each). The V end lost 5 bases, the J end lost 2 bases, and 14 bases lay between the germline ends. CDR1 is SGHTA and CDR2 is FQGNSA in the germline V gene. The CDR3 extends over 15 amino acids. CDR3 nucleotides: TGTGCCAGCAGCCGGGGGGACAGCCTCACAGATACGCAGTATTTT. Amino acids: CASSRGDSLTDTQYF. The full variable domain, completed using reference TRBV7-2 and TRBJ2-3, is GAGVSQSPSNKVTEKGKDVELRCDPISGHTALYWYRQSLGQGLEFLIYFQGNSAPDKSGLPSDRFSAERTGGSVSTLTIQRTQQEDSAVYLCASSRGDSLTDTQYFGPGTRLTVL.

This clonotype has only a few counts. The CDR3 nucleotides read TGTGCCAGCAGTTTTTCCCAGGGGACCCAGTACTTC. This sequence encodes CASSFSQGTQYF. The J gene is TRBJ2-7, the V gene TRBV6-2 or TRBV6-3; D is possibly TRBD1 (5 bases). The last part of the DNA fits TRBJ2-5 better; the J call may be wrong. The CDR3 length is 12 residues. The germline V gene has CDR1 MNHEY and CDR2 SVGEGT.

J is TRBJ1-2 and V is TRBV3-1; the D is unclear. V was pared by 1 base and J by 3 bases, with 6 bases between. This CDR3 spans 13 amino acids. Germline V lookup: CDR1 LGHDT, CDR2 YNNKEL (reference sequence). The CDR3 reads CASSQGTDYGYTF. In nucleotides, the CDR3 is TGTGCCAGCAGCCAAGGTACAGACTATGGCTACACCTTC.

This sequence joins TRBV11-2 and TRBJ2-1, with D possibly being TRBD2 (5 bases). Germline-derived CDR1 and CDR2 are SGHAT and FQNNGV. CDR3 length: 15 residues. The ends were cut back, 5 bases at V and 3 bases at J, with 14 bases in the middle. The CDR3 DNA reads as TGTGCCAGCAGCACACTAGAGTATGTCTACAATGAGCAGTTCTTC. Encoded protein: CASSTLEYVYNEQFF.

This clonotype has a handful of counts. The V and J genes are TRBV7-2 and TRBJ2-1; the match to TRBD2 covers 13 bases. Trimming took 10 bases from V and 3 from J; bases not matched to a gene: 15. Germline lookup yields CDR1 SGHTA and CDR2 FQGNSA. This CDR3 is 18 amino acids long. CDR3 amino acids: CATQTHNGLAGDYNEQFF. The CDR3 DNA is TGTGCCACCCAGACTCACAATGGACTAGCGGGGGACTACAATGAGCAGTTCTTC. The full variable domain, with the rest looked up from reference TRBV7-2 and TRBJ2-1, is GAGVSQSPSNKVTEKGKDVELRCDPISGHTALYWYRQSLGQGLEFLIYFQGNSAPDKSGLPSDRFSAERTGGSVSTLTIQRTQQEDSAVYLCATQTHNGLAGDYNEQFFGPGTRLTVL.

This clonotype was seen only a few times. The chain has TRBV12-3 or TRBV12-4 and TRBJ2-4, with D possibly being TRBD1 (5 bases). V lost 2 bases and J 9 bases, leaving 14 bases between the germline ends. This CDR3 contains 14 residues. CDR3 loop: CASSLKGNDGIQYF. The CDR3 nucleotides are TGTGCCAGCAGTTTAAAGGGGAATGACGGCATTCAGTACTTC.

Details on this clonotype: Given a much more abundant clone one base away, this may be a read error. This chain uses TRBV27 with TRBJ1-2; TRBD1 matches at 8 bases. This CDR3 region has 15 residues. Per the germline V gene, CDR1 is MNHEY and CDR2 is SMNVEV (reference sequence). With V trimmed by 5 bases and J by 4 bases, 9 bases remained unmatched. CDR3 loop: CASSVRQGTGYGYTF. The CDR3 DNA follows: TGTGCCAGCAGTGTCCGACAGGGGACGGGCTATGGCTACACCTTC.

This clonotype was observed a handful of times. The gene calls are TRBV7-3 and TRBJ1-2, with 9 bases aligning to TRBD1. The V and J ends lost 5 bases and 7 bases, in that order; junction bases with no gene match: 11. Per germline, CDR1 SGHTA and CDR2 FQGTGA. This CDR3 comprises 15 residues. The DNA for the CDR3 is TGTGCCAGCAGCCCGGGGGGACAGGGAATGTCTGGCTACACCTTC. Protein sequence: CASSPGGQGMSGYTF. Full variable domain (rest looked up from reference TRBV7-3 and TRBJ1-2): GAGVSQTPSNKVTEKGKYVELRCDPISGHTALYWYRQSLGQGPEFLIYFQGTGAADDSGLPNDRFFAVRPEGSVSTLKIQRTERGDSAVYLCASSPGGQGMSGYTFGSGTRLTVV.

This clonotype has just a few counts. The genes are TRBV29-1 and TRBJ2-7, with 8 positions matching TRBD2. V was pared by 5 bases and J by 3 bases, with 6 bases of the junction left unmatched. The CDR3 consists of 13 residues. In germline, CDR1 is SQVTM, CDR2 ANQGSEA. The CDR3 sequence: CSVRTGTSYEQYF. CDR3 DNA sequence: TGCAGCGTTAGAACCGGGACTAGCTACGAGCAGTACTTC.

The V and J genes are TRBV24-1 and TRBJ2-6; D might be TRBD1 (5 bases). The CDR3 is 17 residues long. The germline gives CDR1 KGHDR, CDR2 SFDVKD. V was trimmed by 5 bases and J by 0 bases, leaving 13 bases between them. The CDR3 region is CATSGFQTASGANVLTF. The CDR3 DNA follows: TGTGCCACCAGTGGCTTCCAGACAGCCTCTGGGGCCAACGTCCTGACTTTC.

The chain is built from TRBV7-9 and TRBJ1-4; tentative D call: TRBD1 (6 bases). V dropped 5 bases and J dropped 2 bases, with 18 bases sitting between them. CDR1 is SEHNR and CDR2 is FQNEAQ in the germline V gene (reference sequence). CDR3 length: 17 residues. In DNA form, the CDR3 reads TGTGCCAGCAGCCAAGTATGGCAGGGGAGGACTAATGAAAAACTGTTTTTT. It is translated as CASSQVWQGRTNEKLFF.

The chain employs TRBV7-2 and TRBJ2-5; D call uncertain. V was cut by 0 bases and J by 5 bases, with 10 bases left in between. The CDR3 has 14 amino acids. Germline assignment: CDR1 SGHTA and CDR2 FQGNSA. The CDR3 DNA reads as TGTGCCAGCAGCTTAGCGGGCAGAGACGAGACCCAGTACTTC. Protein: CASSLAGRDETQYF.

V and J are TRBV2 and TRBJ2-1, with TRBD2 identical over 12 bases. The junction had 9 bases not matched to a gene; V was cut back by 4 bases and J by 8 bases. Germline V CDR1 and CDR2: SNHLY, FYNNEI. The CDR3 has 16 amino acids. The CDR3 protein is CASSANLAGGLHEQFF. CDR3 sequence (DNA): TGTGCCAGCAGTGCCAATCTAGCGGGGGGGCTGCATGAGCAGTTCTTC.